This T cell receptor (beta chain) appears in the sequencing data of a study of blood T cell repertoires in COVID-19. Only in-frame clones appear in the TCRdb table, and some are missing; sequencing was by immunoSEQ multiplex PCR. The table has a few hundred thousand clones, approximately 92% seen once. The clonotype comes from a woman aged 25-40 years who had recovered from COVID-19. Input material: PBMCs or T cells enriched from blood (not recorded which).

CDR3 amino acids: CASSEVGANYGYTF. The CDR3 DNA is TGTGCCAGCAGTGAAGTGGGAGCTAACTATGGCTACACCTTC. V is TRBV6-1 and J is TRBJ1-2, with D uncertain. The CDR3 extends over 14 amino acids. V gave up 1 base and J gave up 0 bases, with 6 bases separating them. Germline assignment: CDR1 MNHNS and CDR2 SASEGT.